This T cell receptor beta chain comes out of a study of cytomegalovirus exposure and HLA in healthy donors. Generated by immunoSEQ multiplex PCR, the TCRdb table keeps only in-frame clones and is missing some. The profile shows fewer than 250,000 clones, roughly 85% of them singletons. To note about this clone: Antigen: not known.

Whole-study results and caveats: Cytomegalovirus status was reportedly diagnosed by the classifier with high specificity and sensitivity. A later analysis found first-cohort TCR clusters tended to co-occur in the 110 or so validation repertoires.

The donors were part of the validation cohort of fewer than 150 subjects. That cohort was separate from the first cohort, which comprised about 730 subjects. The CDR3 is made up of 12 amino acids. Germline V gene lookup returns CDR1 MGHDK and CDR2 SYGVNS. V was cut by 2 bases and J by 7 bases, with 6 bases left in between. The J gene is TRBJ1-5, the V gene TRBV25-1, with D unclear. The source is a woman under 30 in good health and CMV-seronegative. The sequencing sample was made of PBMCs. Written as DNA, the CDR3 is TGTGCCAGCAGTGAAGGTGGGCAGCCCCAGCATTTT. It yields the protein CASSEGGQPQHF.